The T cell receptor (beta chain) under discussion was sequenced for a study of cytomegalovirus exposure and HLA in healthy donors. Study-wide findings and caveats: Reports indicated that the classifier achieved high specificity and sensitivity in diagnosing cytomegalovirus status. In a later analysis, TCR beta V- and J-gene trimming was associated with a missense DCLRE1C variant. With further analysis later on, most CMV-associated TCR beta chains appeared HLA-restricted. As a later analysis revealed, the rate of TCR association differed by HLA locus, with DRB1 most and HLA-C fewest.

PCR used 60 Vbeta primers and 13 Jbeta primers. The table came from immunoSEQ multiplex PCR; TCRdb's copy has only in-frame clones and leaves some out. The repertoire consists of just over 150,000 clones, with around 84% occurring once and the leading ten covering less than 2%. To note about this clone: Its antigen is still unknown.

The CDR3 is 17 amino acids. The V gene end was trimmed by 5 bases and the J gene end by 2 bases; junction bases not matched to a gene: 5. Germline V gene sequence: CDR1 SGHTA, CDR2 FQGNSA. The sequenced sample consisted of PBMCs. The clonotype comes from a man between 18 and 29 years old in good health and CMV-seronegative. The chain recombines TRBV7-2 with TRBJ2-1, with 14 positions matching TRBD2. CDR3 residues: CASSLRGLAGAYNEQFF. The CDR3 region has the DNA TGTGCCAGCAGCCTACGGGGACTAGCGGGAGCCTACAATGAGCAGTTCTTC.